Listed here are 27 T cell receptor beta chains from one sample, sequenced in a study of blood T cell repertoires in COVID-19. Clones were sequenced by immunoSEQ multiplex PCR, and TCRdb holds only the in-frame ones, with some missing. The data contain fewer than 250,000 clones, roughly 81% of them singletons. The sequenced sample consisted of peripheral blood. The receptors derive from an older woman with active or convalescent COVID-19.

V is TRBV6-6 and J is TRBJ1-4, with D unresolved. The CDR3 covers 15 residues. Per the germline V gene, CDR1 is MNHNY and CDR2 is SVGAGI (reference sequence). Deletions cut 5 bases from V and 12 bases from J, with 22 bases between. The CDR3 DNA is TGTGCCAGCAGTATATCTCTAGGCCCGATGGTGGAACTGTTTTTT. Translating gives CASSISLGPMVELFF.

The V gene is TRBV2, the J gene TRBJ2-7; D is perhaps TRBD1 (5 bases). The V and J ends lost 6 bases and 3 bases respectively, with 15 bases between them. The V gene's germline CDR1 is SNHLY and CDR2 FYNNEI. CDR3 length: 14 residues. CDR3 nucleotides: TGTGCCAGCAGGCTTCAGGGTCCGGGCTACGAGCAGTACTTC. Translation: CASRLQGPGYEQYF.

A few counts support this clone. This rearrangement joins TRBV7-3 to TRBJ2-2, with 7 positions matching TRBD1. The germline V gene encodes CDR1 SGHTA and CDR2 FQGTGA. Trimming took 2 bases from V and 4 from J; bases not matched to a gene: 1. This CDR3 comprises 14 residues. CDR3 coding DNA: TGTGCCAGCAGCTTAGCAGGGGGCACCGGGGAGCTGTTTTTT. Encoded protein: CASSLAGGTGELFF.

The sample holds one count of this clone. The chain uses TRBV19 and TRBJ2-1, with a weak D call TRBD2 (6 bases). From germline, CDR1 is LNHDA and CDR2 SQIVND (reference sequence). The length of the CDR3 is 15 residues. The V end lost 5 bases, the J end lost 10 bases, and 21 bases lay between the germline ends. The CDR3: CASSDRDSTTWEQFF. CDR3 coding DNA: TGTGCCAGTAGTGACCGGGACTCAACGACCTGGGAGCAGTTCTTC.

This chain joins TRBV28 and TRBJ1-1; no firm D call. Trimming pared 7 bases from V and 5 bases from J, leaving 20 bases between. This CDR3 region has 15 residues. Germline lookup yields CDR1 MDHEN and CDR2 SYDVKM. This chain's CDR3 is CASKSTGIRNTEAFF. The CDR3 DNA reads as TGTGCCAGCAAATCCACGGGGATCAGGAATACTGAAGCTTTCTTT.

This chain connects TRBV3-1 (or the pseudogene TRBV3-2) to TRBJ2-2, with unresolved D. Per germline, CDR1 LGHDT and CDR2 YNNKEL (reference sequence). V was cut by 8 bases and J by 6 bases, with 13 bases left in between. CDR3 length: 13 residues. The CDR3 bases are TGTGCCAGCTGCCGAGGTAGCTCCGGGGAGCTGTTTTTT. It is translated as CASCRGSSGELFF.

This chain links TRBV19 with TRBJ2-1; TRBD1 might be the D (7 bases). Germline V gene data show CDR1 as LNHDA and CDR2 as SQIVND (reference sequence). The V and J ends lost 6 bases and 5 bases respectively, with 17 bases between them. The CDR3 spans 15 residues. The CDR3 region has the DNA TGTGCCAGTAGGAGAACTAGCAGGGGGAACAATGAGCAGTTCTTC. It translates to CASRRTSRGNNEQFF. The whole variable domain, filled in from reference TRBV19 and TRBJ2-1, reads DGGITQSPKYLFRKEGQNVTLSCEQNLNHDAMYWYRQDPGQGLRLIYYSQIVNDFQKGDIAEGYSVSREKKESFPLTVTSAQKNPTAFYLCASRRTSRGNNEQFFGPGTRLTVL.

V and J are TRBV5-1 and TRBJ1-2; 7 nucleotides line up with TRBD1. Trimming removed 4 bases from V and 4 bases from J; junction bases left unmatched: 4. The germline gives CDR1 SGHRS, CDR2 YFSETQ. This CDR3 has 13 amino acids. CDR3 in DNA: TGCGCCAGCAGCATTGGGACAGCCTATGGCTACACCTTC. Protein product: CASSIGTAYGYTF.

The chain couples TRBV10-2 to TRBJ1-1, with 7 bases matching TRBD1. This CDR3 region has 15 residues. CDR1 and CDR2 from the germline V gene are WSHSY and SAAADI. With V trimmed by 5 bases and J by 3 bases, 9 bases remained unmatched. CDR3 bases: TGCGCCAGCAGTAGACAGGGTATAAAGGACACTGAAGCTTTCTTT. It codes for CASSRQGIKDTEAFF.

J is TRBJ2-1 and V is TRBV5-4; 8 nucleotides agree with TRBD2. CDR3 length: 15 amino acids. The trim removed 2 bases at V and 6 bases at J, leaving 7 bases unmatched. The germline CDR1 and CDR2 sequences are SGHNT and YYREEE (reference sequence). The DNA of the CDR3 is TGTGCCAGCAGCTTCCGTAGCGGGATGGTCAATGAGCAGTTCTTC. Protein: CASSFRSGMVNEQFF.

CDR3 nucleotide sequence: TGTGCCAGCAGCTCCCGGGGTCCCGATACGCAGTATTTT. It translates to CASSSRGPDTQYF. The J gene is TRBJ2-3, the V gene TRBV7-3; maybe TRBD2 (5 bases). CDR1 and CDR2 (germline): SGHTA, FQGTGA. Trimming stripped 4 bases from V and 6 bases from J, with 11 bases between. The CDR3 sequence is 13 residues long. Using reference TRBV7-3 and TRBJ2-3 for the parts outside the CDR3, the full variable domain is GAGVSQTPSNKVTEKGKYVELRCDPISGHTALYWYRQSLGQGPEFLIYFQGTGAADDSGLPNDRFFAVRPEGSVSTLKIQRTERGDSAVYLCASSSRGPDTQYFGPGTRLTVL.

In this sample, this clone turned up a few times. The CDR3 spells CASSPTPGQGTTEAFF. The CDR3 nucleotides read TGCGCCAGCAGCCCAACCCCTGGACAGGGTACCACTGAAGCTTTCTTT. The chain uses TRBV23-1 and TRBJ1-1; 8 bases are shared with TRBD1. TRBV23-1 is an ORF, and what it does is uncertain. V lost 6 bases, J lost 4 bases, and 13 bases stayed unmatched. The CDR3 is 16 residues long.

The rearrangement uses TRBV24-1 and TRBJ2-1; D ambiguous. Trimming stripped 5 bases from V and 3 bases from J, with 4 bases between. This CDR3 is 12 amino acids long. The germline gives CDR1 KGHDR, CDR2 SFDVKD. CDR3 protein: CATSVVYNEQFF. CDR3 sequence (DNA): TGTGCCACCAGTGTAGTCTACAATGAGCAGTTCTTC.

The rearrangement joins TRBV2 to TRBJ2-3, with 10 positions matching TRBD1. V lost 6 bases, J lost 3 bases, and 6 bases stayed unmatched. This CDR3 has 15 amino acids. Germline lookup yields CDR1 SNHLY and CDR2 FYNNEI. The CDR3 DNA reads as TGTGCCAGCAGCGCCGGGACAGGGGCGACAGATACGCAGTATTTT. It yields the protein CASSAGTGATDTQYF.

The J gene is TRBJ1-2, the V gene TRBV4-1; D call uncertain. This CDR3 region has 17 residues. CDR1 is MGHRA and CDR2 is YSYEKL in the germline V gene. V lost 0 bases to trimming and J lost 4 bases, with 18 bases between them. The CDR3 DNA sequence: TGCGCCAGCAGCCAAGATACCCTTGGCAGGCCCTTCTATGGCTACACCTTC. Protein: CASSQDTLGRPFYGYTF.

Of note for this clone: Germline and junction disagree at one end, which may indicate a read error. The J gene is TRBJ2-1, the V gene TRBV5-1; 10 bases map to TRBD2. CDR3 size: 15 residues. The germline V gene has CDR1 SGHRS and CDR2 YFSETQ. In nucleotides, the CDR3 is TGCACCAGCAGCCCAGGGACTAGCGCTTACAATGAGCAGTTCTTC. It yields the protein CTSSPGTSAYNEQFF.

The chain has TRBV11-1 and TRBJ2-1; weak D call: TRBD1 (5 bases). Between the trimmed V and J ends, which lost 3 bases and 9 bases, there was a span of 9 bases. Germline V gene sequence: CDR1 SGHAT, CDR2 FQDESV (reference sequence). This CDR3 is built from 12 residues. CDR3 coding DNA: TGTGCCAGCAGCTTCAGTAGGGGTGAGCAGTTCTTC. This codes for CASSFSRGEQFF. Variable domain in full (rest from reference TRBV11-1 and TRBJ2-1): EAEVAQSPRYKITEKSQAVAFWCDPISGHATLYWYRQILGQGPELLVQFQDESVVDDSQLPKDRFSAERLKGVDSTLKIQPAELGDSAMYLCASSFSRGEQFFGPGTRLTVL.

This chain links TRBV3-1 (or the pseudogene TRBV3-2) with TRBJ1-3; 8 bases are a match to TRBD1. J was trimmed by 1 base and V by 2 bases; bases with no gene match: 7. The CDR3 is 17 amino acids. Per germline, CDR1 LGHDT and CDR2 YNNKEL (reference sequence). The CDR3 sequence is CASSQRTGLFSGNTIYF. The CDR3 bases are TGTGCCAGCAGCCAACGGACAGGGCTTTTTTCTGGAAACACCATATATTTT.

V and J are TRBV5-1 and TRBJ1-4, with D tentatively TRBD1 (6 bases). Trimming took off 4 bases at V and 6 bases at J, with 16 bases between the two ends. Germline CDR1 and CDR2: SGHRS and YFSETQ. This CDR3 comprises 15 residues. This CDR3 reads CASSDTGRTDEKLFF. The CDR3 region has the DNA TGCGCCAGCAGCGATACCGGCCGGACAGATGAAAAACTGTTTTTT.

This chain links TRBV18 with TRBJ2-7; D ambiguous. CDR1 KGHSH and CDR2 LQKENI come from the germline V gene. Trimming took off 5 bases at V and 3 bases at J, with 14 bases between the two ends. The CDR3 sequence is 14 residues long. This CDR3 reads CASSTAYSSYEQYF. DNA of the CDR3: TGTGCCAGCTCAACCGCCTACTCGAGCTACGAGCAGTACTTC.

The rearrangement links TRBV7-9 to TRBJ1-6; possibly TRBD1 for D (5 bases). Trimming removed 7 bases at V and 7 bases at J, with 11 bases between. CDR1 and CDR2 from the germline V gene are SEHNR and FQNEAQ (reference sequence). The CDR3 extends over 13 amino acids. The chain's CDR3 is CASTGQLNSPLHF. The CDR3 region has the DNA TGTGCCAGCACGGGGCAACTCAATTCACCCCTCCACTTT.

CDR3 loop: CASSYSIGTGYEKLFF. DNA of the CDR3: TGTGCCAGCAGCTACTCAATTGGGACAGGGTACGAAAAACTGTTTTTT. This rearrangement joins TRBV28 to TRBJ1-4; 9 bases are a match to TRBD1. The V gene's germline CDR1 is MDHEN and CDR2 SYDVKM. V gave up 6 bases and J gave up 8 bases; unmatched junction bases: 13. CDR3 length: 16 residues.

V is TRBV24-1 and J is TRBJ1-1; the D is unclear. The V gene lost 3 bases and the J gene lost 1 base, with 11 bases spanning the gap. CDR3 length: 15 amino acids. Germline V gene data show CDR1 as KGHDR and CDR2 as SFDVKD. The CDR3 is CATSDPHGGNTEAFF. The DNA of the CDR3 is TGTGCCACCAGTGATCCCCACGGTGGGAACACTGAAGCTTTCTTT.

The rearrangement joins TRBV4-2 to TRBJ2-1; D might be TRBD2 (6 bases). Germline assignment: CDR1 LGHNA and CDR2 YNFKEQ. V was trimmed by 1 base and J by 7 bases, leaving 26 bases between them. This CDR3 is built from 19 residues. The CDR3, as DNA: TGTGCCAGCAGCCAAGTTTCTAGCGCAGAATGGGAATTGTCAAATGAGCAGTTCTTC. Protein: CASSQVSSAEWELSNEQFF.

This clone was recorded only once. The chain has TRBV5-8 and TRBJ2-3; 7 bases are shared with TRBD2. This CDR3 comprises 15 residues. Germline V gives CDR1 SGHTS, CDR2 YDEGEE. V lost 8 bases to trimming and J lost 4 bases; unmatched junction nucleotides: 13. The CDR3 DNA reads TGTGCCAGGGCAACGGGACTACATAAGCCAGATACGCAGTATTTT. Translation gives CARATGLHKPDTQYF.

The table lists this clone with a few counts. The CDR3 sequence is CASSETAGFYGYTF. The DNA for the CDR3 is TGTGCCAGCAGTGAGACAGCCGGCTTCTATGGCTACACCTTC. The rearrangement joins TRBV2 to TRBJ1-2; TRBD1 might be the D (5 bases). V lost 3 bases, J lost 4 bases, and 12 bases lay in between. The CDR3 runs 14 residues. Germline CDR1 and CDR2: SNHLY and FYNNEI.

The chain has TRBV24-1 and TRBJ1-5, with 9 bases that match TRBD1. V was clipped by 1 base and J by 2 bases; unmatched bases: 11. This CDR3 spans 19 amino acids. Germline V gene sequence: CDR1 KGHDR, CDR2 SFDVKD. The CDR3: CATSDFSPGQGKGNQPQHF. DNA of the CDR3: TGTGCCACCAGTGATTTTTCGCCTGGACAGGGGAAGGGCAATCAGCCCCAGCATTTT.